These 7 T cell receptor beta chains share one sample of origin, sequenced in a study of beta chain features in type 1 diabetes. Overall study results and limits: TCRB CDR3s from Type 1 diabetes patients were moderately but significantly shorter in all four CD4+ subsets.

Expressed TCRB transcripts got sequenced, as all isolated RNA was reverse transcribed. Generated by immunoSEQ multiplex PCR, the TCRdb table keeps only in-frame clones and is missing some. The sample includes around 100,000 clones, 25% to 35% of them seen just once. These receptors are not linked to any known antigen. Input material: central memory CD4+ T cells from blood. All receptors derive from a woman aged 18-29 years with type 1 diabetes.

This clone turned up a few times. The rearrangement links TRBV12-5 to TRBJ2-5; 8 bases are shared with TRBD1. The germline V gene encodes CDR1 LGHNT and CDR2 FRNRAP. The V and J ends lost 5 bases and 5 bases, in that order; junction bases with no gene match: 16. The CDR3 extends over 17 amino acids. The CDR3 sequence is CASGRADLRTGRETQYF. As DNA, the CDR3 is TGTGCTAGTGGTAGAGCTGACCTTCGGACAGGGAGGGAGACCCAGTACTTC.

V is TRBV29-1 and J is TRBJ1-3; TRBD1 is a possible D gene (5 bases). V dropped 4 bases and J dropped 0 bases, with 10 bases sitting between them. There are 14 residues in the CDR3. From germline, CDR1 is SQVTM and CDR2 ANQGSEA. The CDR3 loop is CSVGAGNSGNTIYF. CDR3 bases: TGCAGCGTTGGAGCAGGGAACTCTGGAAACACCATATATTTT.

The chain employs TRBV10-3 and TRBJ2-3, with 7 nucleotides matching TRBD2. J gave up 13 bases and V 0 bases, and 4 bases lay outside the gene matches. Germline CDR1 and CDR2: ENHRY and SYGVKD. CDR3 length: 12 amino acids. Written as DNA, the CDR3 is TGTGCCATCAGTGAGTCGCGGGAGTGGGAGTATTTT. It yields the protein CAISESREWEYF.

This chain uses TRBV4-3 with TRBJ2-1; TRBD2 matches 15 bases. Unmatched junction bases numbered 9, after V lost 3 bases and J lost 0 bases. This CDR3 has 20 residues. CDR1 and CDR2 (germline): LGHNA, YSLEER. Here the CDR3 DNA reads TGCGCCAGCAGCCACCTGGGACTAGCGGGAGGTCCCTCCTCCTACAATGAGCAGTTCTTC. Amino acids: CASSHLGLAGGPSSYNEQFF.

This clone has just a few counts. This chain uses TRBV5-1 with TRBJ1-4, with 7 bases that match TRBD1. The CDR3 extends over 16 amino acids. V gave up 3 bases and J gave up 0 bases; unmatched junction bases: 5. CDR1 and CDR2 from the germline V gene are SGHRS and YFSETQ. The CDR3 DNA sequence: TGCGCCAGCAGCTCTACCGGGACAGCAACTAATGAAAAACTGTTTTTT. This translates into CASSSTGTATNEKLFF.

This chain links TRBV19 with TRBJ1-5, with TRBD1 matching 7 bases. Germline V lookup: CDR1 LNHDA, CDR2 SQIVND (reference sequence). J gave up 6 bases and V 6 bases, and 11 bases lay outside the gene matches. This CDR3 has 15 residues. The CDR3 is CASSRSTGNSQPQHF. Here the CDR3 DNA reads TGTGCCAGTAGCAGGTCGACAGGGAATAGTCAGCCCCAGCATTTT.

This sequence joins TRBV10-3 and TRBJ2-7; possible D gene TRBD1, 5 bases. With 4 bases removed from V and 1 base from J, the gap between germline ends came to 5 bases. Per germline, CDR1 ENHRY and CDR2 SYGVKD. This CDR3 is built from 12 residues. The CDR3 DNA follows: TGTGCCATCAGTGGACAGTCCTACGAGCAGTACTTC. Translation: CAISGQSYEQYF.